These 18 T cell receptor beta chains were all obtained from the same sample, sequenced in a study of tumor-infiltrating lymphocytes in primary liver carcinoma. Germline DNA was extracted alongside blood RNA, which was obtained from unsorted whole blood. TCR beta cDNA came from about 0.45 ug total RNA, primed with a constant-region primer. Libraries of TCR beta came from three nested multiplex PCR rounds with slightly modified ARM-PCR. In the first two PCR rounds, TRBV1-TRBV30 forward primers were paired with a C-beta reverse primer, and each round lasted roughly 9 cycles. TCRdb called the multiplex PCR reads again in MiXCR, with one record for every CDR3 protein. The data contain 300,000 to 400,000 distinct CDR3 sequences, roughly 61% of them singletons. Sequencing input: peripheral blood. The receptors were gathered from a man aged 40-49 years with primary liver carcinoma and hepatitis B virus infection.

As for this clonotype: Mismatch with germline at one junction end may stem from a read error. This chain uses TRBV11-2 with TRBJ2-1; D not resolved. Germline V gives CDR1 SGHAT, CDR2 FQNNGV. This CDR3 has 15 amino acids. Here the CDR3 DNA reads TGTGCTAGCAGCTTATCGGGCCCAGCTGTCAATGAGCGGTTCTTC. Translating gives CASSLSGPAVNERFF.

With respect to this clonotype: The junction does not match germline at one end; this may be a read error. The J gene is TRBJ1-2, the V gene TRBV6-6; possible D gene TRBD1, 5 bases. The CDR3 is made up of 14 amino acids. Germline CDR1 reads MNHNY; CDR2 reads SVGAGI (reference sequence). The CDR3 DNA follows: TGTGCCATCAGTAGAGGGGAAGCTAACTATGGTTACACCTTC. This sequence encodes CAISRGEANYGYTF.

A note on this clonotype: One end of the junction does not line up with germline, which may come from a read error. J is TRBJ2-7 and V is TRBV6-1; D is unresolved. The CDR3 totals 12 residues. Germline lookup yields CDR1 MNHNS and CDR2 SASEGT. In DNA form, the CDR3 reads TGTGCCAGTTTCGACGGACCATACGAGAAGTACTTC. Its protein product is CASFDGPYEKYF.

To note about this clonotype: A much bigger clone sits one base away, suggesting this may be a read error. The chain couples TRBV29-1 to TRBJ2-5, with TRBD2 identical over 12 bases. Germline V CDR1 and CDR2: SQVTM, ANQGSEA. This CDR3 spans 16 amino acids. CDR3 amino acids: CIVEVGLAGGQETQYF. The CDR3 DNA reads as TGCATCGTTGAAGTAGGCCTAGCGGGAGGGCAAGAGACCCAGTACTTC.

V is TRBV10-1 and J is TRBJ2-3; either TRBD1 or TRBD2 may supply D (5 bases each). The germline CDR1 and CDR2 sequences are WNHNN and SYGVQD (reference sequence). Trimming stripped 2 bases from V and 4 bases from J, with 10 bases between. CDR3 length: 14 residues. CDR3 in DNA: TGCGCCAGCAGTGAGGGCAGGGAGTCAGATACGCAGTATTTT. Encoded protein: CASSEGRESDTQYF.

V is TRBV6-4 and J is TRBJ2-2; 12 positions agree with TRBD2. The germline CDR1 and CDR2 sequences are MRHNA and SNTAGT. The J segment lost 5 bases and the V segment lost 1 base, leaving 8 bases of the junction unmatched. There are 18 residues in the CDR3. CDR3 region: CASSDFRLAGVETGELFF. The CDR3 DNA reads as TGTGCCAGCAGTGACTTTAGACTAGCGGGAGTCGAGACCGGGGAGCTGTTTTTT.

A remark on this clonotype: A junction end diverges from the germline sequence, so it may reflect a read error. V and J are TRBV11-2 and TRBJ2-1; unclear D gene. The CDR3 runs to 15 residues. Germline V lookup: CDR1 SGHAT, CDR2 FQNNGV. The CDR3 region is CAISLSKGHYNEQFF. For the CDR3, the DNA is TGTGCCATCAGCTTAAGTAAGGGCCATTACAATGAGCAGTTCTTC.

This clonotype was seen a handful of times. The gene calls are TRBV28 and TRBJ2-2; no reliable D call. The CDR3 spans 13 residues. Germline CDR1 MDHEN, CDR2 SYDVKM. The CDR3 loop reads CEVRNSNTGELFF. CDR3 in DNA: TGTGAAGTCCGGAACTCGAACACCGGGGAGCTGTTTTTT.

This clonotype was observed a handful of times. The junction differs from germline at one of its ends, possibly a read error. The chain joins TRBV11-2 to TRBJ2-1; 9 nucleotides align to TRBD2. The CDR3 is 16 residues long. The germline gives CDR1 SGHAT, CDR2 FQNNGV. Written as DNA, the CDR3 is TGTACCAGTAGTCCTCTGACTAGCGGAGATTACAATGAGCAGTTCTTC. This encodes CTSSPLTSGDYNEQFF.

This clonotype was seen many times. The CDR3 is CASSQEPDSGLETQYF. CDR3 DNA: TGCGCCAGCAGCCAAGAACCTGACTCAGGGTTGGAGACCCAGTACTTC. This rearrangement joins TRBV4-1 to TRBJ2-5; TRBD1 is a possible D gene (5 bases). V lost 0 bases to trimming and J lost 5 bases, with 16 bases between them. Germline loops: CDR1 MGHRA, CDR2 YSYEKL. This CDR3 region has 16 residues.

In the case of this clonotype: The junction differs from germline at one of its ends, possibly a read error. The chain is built from TRBV7-8 and TRBJ2-3; weak D call: TRBD1 (5 bases). CDR1 is SGHVS and CDR2 is FQNEAQ in the germline V gene. The CDR3 has 12 residues. The DNA for the CDR3 is TGTCCCAGCAGCTTATCGCAGGGCGGGCAGTATTTT. Protein product: CPSSLSQGGQYF.

Regarding this clonotype: A much larger clone lies one base from this, so it may be a read error. The chain uses TRBV4-2 and TRBJ2-7; tentative D call: TRBD2 (5 bases). This CDR3 comprises 15 residues. In germline, CDR1 is LGHNA, CDR2 YNFKEQ. CDR3 sequence: CACSQQISDPYEQYF. In DNA form, the CDR3 reads TGTGCCTGCAGCCAACAAATTAGCGATCCCTACGAGCAGTACTTC.

As regards this clonotype: This may be a read error: a much more frequent sequence differs by one nucleotide. No DNA is shown, since the ends of the CDR3 on it are uncertain; the CDR3 is the one TCRdb lists. The chain combines TRBV12-3 or TRBV12-4 with TRBJ1-5. The CDR3 is 13 residues long, ends included. The CDR3 reads CASILGYELAQHF.

This sequence joins TRBV28 and TRBJ2-3; 8 bases fit TRBD2. Germline V gene data show CDR1 as MDHEN and CDR2 as SYDVKM. V shed 11 bases and J 4 bases; nucleotides not matched to a gene: 17. The CDR3 length is 16 residues. CDR3 DNA sequence: TGTGCCTCGGTGCCGGGAGGGCTCAGGTTTTCAGATACGCAGTATTTT. Amino acid sequence: CASVPGGLRFSDTQYF.

A word on this clonotype: A junction end diverges from the germline sequence, so it may reflect a read error. V is TRBV11-2 and J is TRBJ1-4; no reliable D call. There are 15 residues in the CDR3. Germline V lookup: CDR1 SGHAT, CDR2 FQNNGV. This CDR3 reads CASSLGFVTNEKLFF. CDR3 coding DNA: TGTGCCAGCAGCCTGGGATTTGTAACTAATGAAAAGCTGTTTTTT.

The chain has TRBV5-4 and TRBJ2-1; D ambiguous. CDR1 and CDR2 from the germline V gene are SGHNT and YYREEE (reference sequence). Trimming pared 1 base from V and 4 bases from J, leaving 18 bases between. This CDR3 comprises 17 residues. In nucleotides, the CDR3 is TGTGCCAGCAGCTTGCTGGGCGATCCAATACAATACAATGAGCAGTTCTTC. Its protein product is CASSLLGDPIQYNEQFF.

In regard to this clonotype: Mismatch with germline at one junction end may stem from a read error. V is TRBV7-3 and J is TRBJ2-2, with 9 bases that match TRBD2. Germline V gene lookup returns CDR1 SGHTA and CDR2 FQGTGA. This CDR3 is built from 15 residues. CDR3 residues: CGSSPGLATSVELFF. CDR3 bases: TGTGGCAGCAGCCCGGGACTAGCAACGTCCGTGGAGCTGTTTTTT.

Turning to this clonotype: A much larger clone differs by one base, so this may be a read error. The chain uses TRBV12-3 or TRBV12-4 and TRBJ1-6, with a tentative D call TRBD1 (5 bases). The CDR3 consists of 17 residues. Trimming took off 4 bases at V and 9 bases at J, with 22 bases between the two ends. The CDR3 DNA reads as TGTGCCAGCAGTTCACGAACGGGGGGGTTTTTATCTTCACCCCTCCACTTT. This translates into CASSSRTGGFLSSPLHF.